In its sample, the clone carrying this TCR beta chain was seen many times. Its cognate antigen is unknown. The sample comes from a study of response to subunit inactivated influenza vaccine. Study-level results: The authors suggested that every seasonal influenza vaccination recruits few new T cells.

This CDR3 contains 14 residues. V was pared by 1 base and J by 7 bases, with 14 bases between. The germline CDR1 and CDR2 sequences are MGHRA and YSYEKL. TCRdb fed the RT-PCR reads into MiXCR, producing one record per CDR3 protein. The sample lists more than 150,000 distinct CDR3 sequences, around a tenth occurring once. The sequencing here drew on non-naive T cells sorted from PBMCs, taken on the day of vaccination. This TCR came from a man between 50 and 59 years old who received an inactivated influenza vaccine. The genes are TRBV4-1 and TRBJ2-7; D perhaps matches TRBD1 (6 bases). This CDR3 reads CASSQGAGVLEQYF. Written as DNA, the CDR3 is TGCGCCAGCAGCCAAGGGGCAGGGGTTCTTGAGCAGTACTTC.